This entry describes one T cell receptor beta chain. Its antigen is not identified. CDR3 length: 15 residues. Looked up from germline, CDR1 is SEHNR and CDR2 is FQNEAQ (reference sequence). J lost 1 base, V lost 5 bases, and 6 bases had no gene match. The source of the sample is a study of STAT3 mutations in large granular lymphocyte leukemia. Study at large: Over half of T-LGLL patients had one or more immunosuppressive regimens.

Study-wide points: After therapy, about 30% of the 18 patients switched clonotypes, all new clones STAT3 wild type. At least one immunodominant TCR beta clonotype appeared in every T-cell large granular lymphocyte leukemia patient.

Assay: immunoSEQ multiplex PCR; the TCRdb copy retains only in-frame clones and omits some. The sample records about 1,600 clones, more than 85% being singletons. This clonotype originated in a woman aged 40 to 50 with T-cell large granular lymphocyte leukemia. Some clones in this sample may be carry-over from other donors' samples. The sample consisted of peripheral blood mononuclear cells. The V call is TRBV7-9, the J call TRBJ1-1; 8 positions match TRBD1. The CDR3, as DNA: TGTGCCAGCAGCCCTAGGACAGGGCGGAACACTGAAGCTTTCTTT. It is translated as CASSPRTGRNTEAFF.